This T cell receptor beta chain was sequenced in a study of sequential checkpoint blockade in melanoma. Whole-study context: Both treatment sequences were followed by maintenance nivolumab.

Treatment described: randomized to nivolumab then ipilimumab (arm A) or the reverse (arm B). About this clone: Distinct nucleotide sequences in the sample also encode this CDR3.

Using immunoSEQ multiplex PCR, the repertoire was profiled, and TCRdb retains in-frame clones only, with some absent. This sample carries about 4,800 clones, around 72% of them seen once, and the ten largest clones take roughly two thirds. The CDR3 has 15 residues. Trimming stripped 4 bases from V and 0 bases from J, with 11 bases between. The germline CDR1 and CDR2 sequences are SGHKS and YYEKEE (reference sequence). Sample: CD8+ T cells sorted from blood (inferred from file names), taken from a patient given nivolumab and ipilimumab in sequence. The chain joins TRBV5-5 to TRBJ1-5; D not certain. This clonotype was obtained from a human donor with melanoma. Here the CDR3 reads CASSDDGDSNQPQHF. CDR3 DNA sequence: TGTGCCAGCAGCGACGACGGGGATAGCAATCAGCCCCAGCATTTT. Together with reference TRBV5-5 and TRBJ1-5, the CDR3 gives the full variable domain: DAGVTQSPTHLIKTRGQQVTLRCSPISGHKSVSWYQQVLGQGPQFIFQYYEKEERGRGNFPDRFSARQFPNYSSELNVNALLLGDSALYLCASSDDGDSNQPQHFGDGTRLSIL.